This is a list of T cell receptor beta chains from one sample in a study of OX40 agonist ivuxolimab in advanced cancers. Sequencing used immunoSEQ multiplex PCR; TCRdb keeps in-frame clones, though not all of them. This sample has some 74,000 clones, with 88% found just once. Sequenced material: CD4+ or CD8+ T cells sorted from blood, taken in a trial of the OX40 agonist ivuxolimab. These receptors all come from an adult with an advanced solid tumor such as melanoma, head and neck, liver or kidney cancer. CDR3s include the opening cysteine and the closing phenylalanine or tryptophan. D genes are given only for firm matches. For some rows the clone size is stated as once, few or many, or as a class when expanded; others skip it.

v_call	clone_size	cdr3_length	d_call	j_call	cdr3_nt	cdr3_aa
TRBV7-2	once	16	NA	TRBJ2-3	TGTGCCAGCAGCTTAGGTGGGGGCTCTGGCACAGATACGCAGTATTTT	CASSLGGGSGTDTQYF
TRBV6-5	NA	15	TRBD1	TRBJ1-1	TGTGCCAGCAGAGACCTATTAACGTATGGGACAGGAGCTTTCTTT	CASRDLLTYGTGAFF
TRBV6-1	NA	14	TRBD1	TRBJ2-5	TGTGCCAGCACCAGGGACAGGGCCCAAGAGACCCAGTACTTC	CASTRDRAQETQYF
TRBV5-1	NA	16	NA	TRBJ2-4	TGCGCCAGCAGCTTGGTGGCAGGGGAGGCCAAAAACATTCAGTACTTC	CASSLVAGEAKNIQYF
TRBV6-4	NA	13	NA	TRBJ1-1	TGTGCCAGCAGCCCGGGATATGATTTTGAAGCTTTCTTT	CASSPGYDFEAFF
TRBV15	NA	17	NA	TRBJ2-3	TGTGCCACCAGCAGATCCCGTCGGGGGTTATCCACAGATACGCAGTATTTT	CATSRSRRGLSTDTQYF
TRBV10-3	NA	14	NA	TRBJ2-2	TGTGCCATCAATGCCGGGGCGAACACCGGGGAGCTGTTTTTT	CAINAGANTGELFF
TRBV7-2	NA	15	NA	TRBJ2-3	TGTGCATCTAGGCCCCCTAACCTTAGCACAGATACGCAGTATTTT	CASRPPNLSTDTQYF
TRBV27	NA	14	NA	TRBJ2-1	TGTGCCAGCAGTACTGCGACCGTTTACAATGAGCAGTTCTTC	CASSTATVYNEQFF
TRBV7-2	NA	16	TRBD1	TRBJ1-1	TGTGCCAGCAGCTTAGCCCGGACAGGGCTGAACACTGAAGCTTTCTTT	CASSLARTGLNTEAFF
TRBV11-2	NA	16	TRBD2	TRBJ2-2	TGTGCCAGCAGCTTAGATGGACTAGCGGAAGGCGGGGAGCTGTTTTTT	CASSLDGLAEGGELFF
TRBV19	medium-sized	12	NA	TRBJ2-2	TGTGCCCGAAGCGGACGGGCCGGGGAGCTGTTTTTT	CARSGRAGELFF
TRBV5-8	NA	15	NA	TRBJ1-5	TGTGCCAGCAGCTTGGGACAGGAGAGCAATCAGCCCCAGCATTTT	CASSLGQESNQPQHF
TRBV5-4	few	14	TRBD2	TRBJ2-1	TGTGCCAGCATAGGGGCTAGCGGTGAGGGTGAGCAGTTCTTC	CASIGASGEGEQFF
TRBV4-1	few	14	NA	TRBJ1-6	TGCGCCAGCAGCCAAAAGGCTAGGTCGTCACCCCTCCACTTT	CASSQKARSSPLHF
TRBV6-1	NA	12	NA	TRBJ2-5	TGTGCCAGCAGGATCCTCCAAGAGACCCAGTACTTC	CASRILQETQYF
TRBV7-2	NA	15	TRBD2	TRBJ2-3	TGTGCCAGCAGCGTAGCGGGAGAGTGGATAGATACGCAGTATTTT	CASSVAGEWIDTQYF
TRBV5-6	NA	16	NA	TRBJ2-2	TGTGCCAGCAGACGACAGCGAGGGAACCTCGGCGGGGAGCTGTTTTTT	CASRRQRGNLGGELFF
TRBV10-2	NA	14	TRBD1	TRBJ1-2	TGCGCCAGCAGTGGGGGACAGGGGGGGAGAGGCTACACCTTC	CASSGGQGGRGYTF
TRBV5-4	NA	15	NA	TRBJ1-2	TGTGCCAGCAGCTTCCGTAAGGGCAGTCAATATGGCTACACCTTC	CASSFRKGSQYGYTF
TRBV5-4	few	15	NA	TRBJ2-7	TGTGCCAGCAGCCCCGGGGATCGGGAAACCTACGAGCAGTACTTC	CASSPGDRETYEQYF
TRBV11-3	NA	15	NA	TRBJ1-5	TGTGCCAGCAGCCTTGGGACGGGAGGGAATCAGCCCCAGCATTTT	CASSLGTGGNQPQHF
TRBV6-4	NA	15	TRBD2	TRBJ2-1	TGTGCCAGCAGCCCCCTAGCGGGAGCGCTAAATGAGCAGTTCTTC	CASSPLAGALNEQFF
TRBV4-2	NA	15	NA	TRBJ2-1	TGTGCCAGCAGCCAAGATTGGGGGGCCTCTAATGAGCAGTTCTTC	CASSQDWGASNEQFF
TRBV11-2	NA	13	NA	TRBJ1-2	TGTGCCAGCAGCTTAGTGGCTCGGAATGGCTACACCTTC	CASSLVARNGYTF
TRBV30	NA	13	NA	TRBJ2-5	TGTGCCTGGAGTGTGGGGGGACAAGAGACCCAGTACTTC	CAWSVGGQETQYF
TRBV6-6	NA	15	NA	TRBJ1-3	TGTGCCAGCAGAATCACAGGAGAATCTGGAAACACCATATATTTT	CASRITGESGNTIYF
TRBV9	once	16	TRBD1	TRBJ1-2	TGTGCCAGCAGCCCCTCTCCACAGGGGCCTTCCTATGGCTACACCTTC	CASSPSPQGPSYGYTF
TRBV5-1	NA	14	NA	TRBJ2-5	TGCGCCAGCAGCTTGGGGGTTGTGGGGGAGACCCAGTACTTC	CASSLGVVGETQYF
TRBV9	NA	16	TRBD2	TRBJ2-1	TGTGCCAGCAGCGGTGGGGTAGCGGGAGGGCCTGATGAGCAGTTCTTC	CASSGGVAGGPDEQFF
TRBV4-1	few	13	NA	TRBJ1-5	TGCGCCAGCAGCCTTAGACAGGATCAGCCCCAGCATTTT	CASSLRQDQPQHF
TRBV6-6	NA	15	TRBD1	TRBJ2-1	TGTGCCAGCAGTTTGGACAGGGGTTCGTACAATGAGCAGTTCTTC	CASSLDRGSYNEQFF
TRBV5-1	once	18	NA	TRBJ2-2	TGCGCCAGCAGCTTGGGACCGAGACAGGGGCGGGGGACCGGGGAGCTGTTTTTT	CASSLGPRQGRGTGELFF
TRBV6-1	NA	14	NA	TRBJ1-1	TGTGCCAGCAATTTTGGGGGCGTAGGGACTGAAGCTTTCTTT	CASNFGGVGTEAFF
TRBV30	NA	13	NA	TRBJ1-1	TGTGCCTCCGAACAGGGAGCAAACACTGAAGCTTTCTTT	CASEQGANTEAFF
TRBV5-4	few	14	NA	TRBJ1-1	TGTGCCAGCAGCTTGTTTCCGGTGAACACTGAAGCTTTCTTT	CASSLFPVNTEAFF